The next 32 T cell receptor beta chains were all read from a single sample in a study of blood T cell repertoires in COVID-19 (dated by TCRdb to about 2020). The library was obtained by the immunoSEQ multiplex PCR assay. In its TCRdb copy, this immuneACCESS table keeps in-frame sequences only and misses some clones. Where compared with another copy, unresolved V genes explain less than half of these, and the others have no known cause. The sample yields some 150,000 clones; 70% to 90% were counted once. More than 1% of the sample belongs to the ten largest clones. Sequenced material: peripheral blood. These receptors were obtained from a man in his forties or fifties with acute or convalescent COVID-19.

There are a few counts of this clone. This chain joins TRBV21-1 and TRBJ2-1; TRBD1 was called by the table and not checked on the DNA. TRBV21-1 has pseudogene status. This CDR3 contains 16 residues. In nucleotides, the CDR3 is TGTGCCAGCAGCAAAGCCACAGGGCTGGAATACAATGAGCAGTTCTTC. Encoded protein: CASSKATGLEYNEQFF.

The rearrangement links TRBV5-1 to TRBJ2-4; the match to TRBD1 covers 10 bases. This CDR3 is 16 amino acids long. Losses at the gene ends were 0 bases for V and 1 base for J; bases not matched to a gene: 1. Germline values: CDR1 SGHRS, CDR2 YFSETQ. The CDR3 DNA is TGCGCCAGCAGCTTGGAGGGACAGGGGGCCAAAAACATTCAGTACTTC. Encoded protein: CASSLEGQGAKNIQYF.

DNA of the CDR3: TGTGCCAGCAGCTCCGACAGCGTAACGGAAGCTTTCTTT. Its protein product is CASSSDSVTEAFF. The gene calls are TRBV4-2 and TRBJ1-1; weak D call: TRBD1 (5 bases). CDR3 length: 13 residues. Germline V gives CDR1 LGHNA, CDR2 YNFKEQ. V gave up 5 bases and J gave up 8 bases, with 15 bases separating them.

The chain uses TRBV3-1 (or the pseudogene TRBV3-2) and TRBJ2-7, with D maybe TRBD2 (5 bases). The V and J ends lost 2 bases and 3 bases respectively, with 5 bases between them. This CDR3 is 12 amino acids long. In germline, CDR1 is LGHDT, CDR2 YNNKEL (reference sequence). DNA for the CDR3: TGTGCCAGCAGCCAACGGGACTACGAGCAGTACTTC. Its translation is CASSQRDYEQYF.

J is TRBJ2-3 and V is TRBV5-4, with unresolved D. Deletions cut 2 bases from V and 6 bases from J, with 10 bases between. Germline V gene lookup returns CDR1 SGHNT and CDR2 YYREEE (reference sequence). The CDR3 sequence is 13 residues long. CDR3 sequence reads: CASSFQSPDTQYF. The CDR3 nucleotides read TGTGCCAGCAGCTTCCAGTCCCCGGATACGCAGTATTTT.

The chain employs TRBV28 and TRBJ1-5; 9 bases fit TRBD1. Unmatched junction bases numbered 8, after V lost 5 bases and J lost 3 bases. Germline values: CDR1 MDHEN, CDR2 SYDVKM. The CDR3 spans 16 residues. CDR3 sequence reads: CASSETGGAVNQPQHF. The CDR3 DNA is TGTGCCAGCAGTGAAACAGGGGGCGCCGTCAATCAGCCCCAGCATTTT. The complete variable domain, with remaining parts taken from reference TRBV28 and TRBJ1-5, reads DVKVTQSSRYLVKRTGEKVFLECVQDMDHENMFWYRQDPGLGLRLIYFSYDVKMKEKGDIPEGYSVSREKKERFSLILESASTNQTSMYLCASSETGGAVNQPQHFGDGTRLSIL.

The gene calls are TRBV5-1 and TRBJ1-1; D is possibly TRBD1 (6 bases). V was shortened by 2 bases and J by 5 bases, with 13 bases between the two germline ends. Germline lookup yields CDR1 SGHRS and CDR2 YFSETQ. The CDR3 totals 14 residues. CDR3: CASSFSGERTEAFF. Here the CDR3 DNA reads TGCGCCAGCAGCTTTTCAGGGGAGAGGACTGAAGCTTTCTTT.

The chain combines TRBV18 with TRBJ2-5; tentative D call: TRBD1 (6 bases). The CDR3 spans 15 residues. The germline CDR1 and CDR2 sequences are KGHSH and LQKENI. Trimming took off 0 bases at V and 5 bases at J, with 13 bases between the two ends. In DNA form, the CDR3 reads TGTGCCAGCTCACCACCAGAGGGTGACAGGGAGACCCAGTACTTC. Amino acid sequence: CASSPPEGDRETQYF.

A few counts support this clone. The chain carries TRBV19 and TRBJ1-5, with D perhaps TRBD1 (6 bases). CDR1 LNHDA and CDR2 SQIVND come from the germline V gene (reference sequence). The CDR3 sequence is 17 residues long. V lost 3 bases and J lost 4, with 19 bases in between. CDR3 amino acids: CASSILSSGTRNQPQHF. DNA of the CDR3: TGTGCCAGTAGTATCCTCTCTTCCGGGACAAGAAATCAGCCCCAGCATTTT.

This chain uses TRBV6-6 with TRBJ1-1; TRBD1 is a possible D gene (6 bases). From germline, CDR1 is MNHNY and CDR2 SVGAGI (reference sequence). The CDR3 covers 13 residues. V lost 7 bases, J lost 2 bases, and 11 bases lay in between. In DNA, the CDR3 is TGTGCCAGCATCCCGGGACAAAACACTGAAGCTTTCTTT. This translates into CASIPGQNTEAFF.

The chain combines TRBV4-3 with TRBJ1-5; D call uncertain. Germline V gene sequence: CDR1 LGHNA, CDR2 YSLEER. The CDR3 loop spans 14 amino acids. V was cut by 0 bases and J by 8 bases, with 11 bases left in between. CDR3 nucleotides: TGCGCCAGCAGCCAAGAAGAGACCGGGAAGCCCCAGCATTTT. Translating gives CASSQEETGKPQHF.

The chain uses TRBV3-1 (or the pseudogene TRBV3-2) and TRBJ2-7; 7 nucleotides line up with TRBD1. CDR3 length: 14 residues. In germline, CDR1 is LGHDT, CDR2 YNNKEL (reference sequence). V lost 4 bases and J lost 6; bases outside the gene matches: 9. CDR3 nucleotides: TGTGCCAGCAGCCCCACCCATACAGGGGCCGAGCAGTACTTC. It encodes CASSPTHTGAEQYF.

The CDR3 coding sequence is TGTGCCAGCAGCTTCCCAGAGCGGGGGCAGTACTTC. This gives the protein CASSFPERGQYF. V is TRBV13 and J is TRBJ2-7; 7 bases map to TRBD2. The CDR3 sequence is 12 residues long. With V trimmed by 3 bases and J by 9 bases, 5 bases remained unmatched. Germline V CDR1 and CDR2: PRHDT, FYEKMQ (reference sequence). The full variable domain, rest sourced from reference TRBV13 and TRBJ2-7, is AAGVIQSPRHLIKEKRETATLKCYPIPRHDTVYWYQQGPGQDPQFLISFYEKMQSDKGSIPDRFSAQQFSDYHSELNMSSLELGDSALYFCASSFPERGQYFGPGTRLTVT.

A few counts support this clone. This chain connects TRBV10-3 to TRBJ1-2; D perhaps matches TRBD1 (6 bases). Between the trimmed V and J ends, which lost 5 bases and 2 bases, there was a span of 9 bases. There are 13 residues in the CDR3. The germline V gene encodes CDR1 ENHRY and CDR2 SYGVKD. The CDR3 here is CAISPGDNYGYTF. CDR3 sequence (DNA): TGTGCCATCAGTCCAGGGGACAACTATGGCTACACCTTC.

The chain uses TRBV7-2 and TRBJ2-2, with D unresolved. This CDR3 has 14 residues. V shed 5 bases and J shed 1 base, with 8 bases lying between them. Germline-derived CDR1 and CDR2 are SGHTA and FQGNSA. The CDR3 loop reads CASSPDWNTGELFF. CDR3 DNA: TGTGCCAGCAGCCCTGACTGGAACACCGGGGAGCTGTTTTTT.

This clone showed up just a few times. This chain links TRBV24-1 with TRBJ1-2; TRBD1 is a possible D gene (5 bases). There are 15 residues in the CDR3. Per the germline V gene, CDR1 is KGHDR and CDR2 is SFDVKD. V was pared by 4 bases and J by 4 bases, with 15 bases between. CDR3: CATSDSDTSAYGYTF. In DNA, the CDR3 is TGTGCCACCAGTGACTCGGACACCTCGGCCTATGGCTACACCTTC.

This sequence joins TRBV3-1 (or the pseudogene TRBV3-2) and TRBJ2-7, with TRBD1 matching over 7 bases. V shed 1 base, J shed 2 bases, and the junction held 5 bases outside the gene matches. Germline loops: CDR1 LGHDT, CDR2 YNNKEL (reference sequence). The CDR3 runs 15 residues. DNA for the CDR3: TGTGCCAGCAGCCAAGTCAACAGGGGTACCTACGAGCAGTACTTC. It encodes CASSQVNRGTYEQYF.

This clone occurred a few times. The genes are TRBV30 and TRBJ2-7, with TRBD1 matching over 10 bases. The V gene end was trimmed by 2 bases and the J gene end by 6 bases; junction bases not matched to a gene: 4. Germline CDR1 GTSNPN, CDR2 SVGIG (reference sequence). This CDR3 is built from 13 residues. CDR3 coding DNA: TGTGCCTGGAGTCTTGGACAGGGGGTCGAGCAGTACTTC. Protein: CAWSLGQGVEQYF.

This sequence joins TRBV12-3 or TRBV12-4 and TRBJ2-7, with D perhaps TRBD1 (5 bases). V was clipped by 6 bases and J by 6 bases, with 15 bases between them. The length of the CDR3 is 13 residues. CDR3 nucleotide sequence: TGTGCCAGCAGGAGTCAGCAGGGCGGCGAGCAGTACTTC. Amino acids: CASRSQQGGEQYF.

The rearrangement joins TRBV19 to TRBJ1-1; 7 bases align to TRBD1. Unmatched junction bases numbered 3, after V lost 1 base and J lost 1 base. This CDR3 is 15 amino acids long. The germline CDR1 and CDR2 sequences are LNHDA and SQIVND (reference sequence). The CDR3 nucleotides read TGTGCCAGTAGTATAGTAGGGACAGAGAACACTGAAGCTTTCTTT. It codes for CASSIVGTENTEAFF.

V is TRBV7-3 and J is TRBJ2-3, with 16 bases identical to TRBD2. This CDR3 is built from 18 residues. CDR1 is SGHTA, CDR2 FQGTGA, per germline. After removal of 2 bases from V and 6 bases from J, the junction contained 8 bases not matched to a gene. CDR3 bases: TGTGCCAGCAGCTTATCGGGACTAGCGGGGGGGAACCAGGATACGCAGTATTTT. Translated, it gives CASSLSGLAGGNQDTQYF. Looking up the rest from reference TRBV7-3 and TRBJ2-3 gives the full variable domain: GAGVSQTPSNKVTEKGKYVELRCDPISGHTALYWYRQSLGQGPEFLIYFQGTGAADDSGLPNDRFFAVRPEGSVSTLKIQRTERGDSAVYLCASSLSGLAGGNQDTQYFGPGTRLTVL.

The chain has TRBV3-1 (or the pseudogene TRBV3-2) and TRBJ2-2, with D tentatively TRBD1 (5 bases). The germline V gene has CDR1 LGHDT and CDR2 YNNKEL (reference sequence). The ends were cut back, 2 bases at V and 1 base at J, with 11 bases in the middle. The CDR3 runs to 16 residues. The CDR3 region has the DNA TGTGCCAGCAGCCAATGGGCAGGGAAGAACACCGGGGAGCTGTTTTTT. It encodes CASSQWAGKNTGELFF.

The chain carries TRBV6-5 and TRBJ2-5, with TRBD1 matching over 7 bases. Germline trimming cut 7 bases from V and 1 base from J; bases unmatched to any gene: 3. The CDR3 has 13 residues. Germline CDR1 reads MNHEY; CDR2 reads SVGAGI. The CDR3 nucleotides are TGTGCCAGCAACCGGGACAGCCAAGAGACCCAGTACTTC. It yields the protein CASNRDSQETQYF.

The chain carries TRBV9 and TRBJ2-6; D is possibly TRBD1 (6 bases). Germline V gene sequence: CDR1 SGDLS, CDR2 YYNGEE. The CDR3 loop spans 11 amino acids. Trimming took 5 bases from V and 9 from J, leaving 6 bases between them. This chain's CDR3 is CASRQGNVLTF. The CDR3 region has the DNA TGTGCCAGCAGACAGGGCAACGTCCTGACTTTC.

This chain joins TRBV2 and TRBJ1-1, with D possibly matching TRBD1 (5 bases). CDR3 length: 11 residues. The germline V gene encodes CDR1 SNHLY and CDR2 FYNNEI. The V gene lost 6 bases and the J gene lost 11 bases, with 13 bases spanning the gap. CDR3 nucleotides: TGTGCCAGCAGCAGGGAGGCAAGTGCTTTCTTT. Translation gives CASSREASAFF.

The chain combines TRBV24-1 with TRBJ1-2, with 9 nucleotides matching TRBD1. CDR1 and CDR2 from the germline V gene are KGHDR and SFDVKD. V lost 6 bases to trimming and J lost 7 bases; unmatched junction nucleotides: 5. The CDR3 has 13 amino acids. The CDR3 loop reads CATSPGQGRGYTF. DNA for the CDR3: TGTGCCACCAGTCCGGGACAGGGACGTGGCTACACCTTC.

The V call is TRBV25-1, the J call TRBJ1-1; 9 bases are a match to TRBD1. The CDR3 has 14 residues. The germline V gene encodes CDR1 MGHDK and CDR2 SYGVNS. J was trimmed by 6 bases and V by 8 bases; bases with no gene match: 10. CDR3 loop: CASLGTGFFPEAFF. In DNA, the CDR3 is TGTGCCAGCTTAGGGACAGGGTTCTTCCCTGAAGCTTTCTTT.

This clone was counted a few times. The rearrangement links TRBV7-9 to TRBJ1-1, with D unresolved. Germline CDR1 reads SEHNR; CDR2 reads FQNEAQ (reference sequence). Trimming shortened V by 3 bases and J by 0 bases, and 5 bases separated the two germline ends. CDR3 length: 13 amino acids. The CDR3 nucleotides are TGTGCCAGCAGCTTTCAGTTGAACACTGAAGCTTTCTTT. It translates to CASSFQLNTEAFF. Variable domain in full (rest from reference TRBV7-9 and TRBJ1-1): DTGVSQNPRHKITKRGQNVTFRCDPISEHNRLYWYRQTLGQGPEFLTYFQNEAQLEKSRLLSDRFSAERPKGSFSTLEIQRTEQGDSAMYLCASSFQLNTEAFFGQGTRLTVV.

The chain uses TRBV18 and TRBJ1-3; the D is unclear. Trimming took 3 bases from V and 0 from J, leaving 12 bases between them. Germline CDR1 and CDR2: KGHSH and LQKENI. This CDR3 comprises 16 residues. CDR3 region: CASSPNDIRSGNTIYF. Written as DNA, the CDR3 is TGTGCCAGCTCACCGAACGACATCCGCTCTGGAAACACCATATATTTT.

The rearrangement joins TRBV3-1 (or the pseudogene TRBV3-2) to TRBJ2-1, with 7 nucleotides matching TRBD2. The CDR3 loop spans 15 amino acids. J gave up 3 bases and V 1 base, and 3 bases lay outside the gene matches. From germline, CDR1 is LGHDT and CDR2 YNNKEL (reference sequence). The CDR3 DNA sequence: TGTGCCAGCAGCCAAGGGTGGGGGGGCTACAATGAGCAGTTCTTC. Protein: CASSQGWGGYNEQFF.

This chain uses TRBV7-8 with TRBJ1-2; 11 nucleotides match TRBD1. The CDR3 is made up of 14 amino acids. V was clipped by 5 bases and J by 7 bases; unmatched bases: 6. Germline CDR1 is SGHVS and CDR2 is FQNEAQ. The CDR3 DNA follows: TGTGCCAGCAGCCTGGGACAGGGGGAAGGTGGCTACACCTTC. This gives the protein CASSLGQGEGGYTF. Filled out from reference TRBV7-8 and TRBJ1-2, the complete variable domain reads GAGVSQSPRYKVAKRGQDVALRCDPISGHVSLFWYQQALGQGPEFLTYFQNEAQLDKSGLPSDRFFAERPEGSVSTLKIQRTQQEDSAVYLCASSLGQGEGGYTFGSGTRLTVV.

This sequence joins TRBV3-1 (or the pseudogene TRBV3-2) and TRBJ2-2, with no clear D. Germline V gives CDR1 LGHDT, CDR2 YNNKEL (reference sequence). V was clipped by 1 base and J by 6 bases, with 12 bases between them. This CDR3 is 15 amino acids long. Here the CDR3 reads CASSQGAYPPGELFF. CDR3 coding DNA: TGTGCCAGCAGCCAAGGAGCCTATCCCCCCGGGGAGCTGTTTTTT.